The 5 T cell receptor beta chains in this list originate from one sample, sequenced in a study of radiotherapy plus CTLA-4 blockade in lung cancer. Sequencing used immunoSEQ multiplex PCR; TCRdb keeps in-frame clones, though not all of them. The sample lists roughly 90,000 clones; 82% were seen once. The specimen comprised peripheral blood, sampled from a patient treated with radiotherapy plus ipilimumab. These receptor sequences come from a human donor with non-small cell lung cancer that progressed on radiotherapy plus ipilimumab.

The chain recombines TRBV11-1 with TRBJ1-1; 8 bases fit TRBD1. The CDR3 sequence is 13 residues long. V shed 4 bases, J shed 6 bases, and the junction held 4 bases outside the gene matches. Germline CDR1 is SGHAT and CDR2 is FQDESV (reference sequence). CDR3 residues: CASSSGQVPEAFF. The CDR3 bases are TGTGCCAGCAGCTCGGGACAGGTCCCTGAAGCTTTCTTT.

This chain links TRBV5-6 with TRBJ2-1, with 9 positions matching TRBD2. The germline V gene has CDR1 SGHDT and CDR2 YYEEEE. V trimming: 0 bases; J trimming: 0 bases; junction bases outside the gene matches: 4. The CDR3 loop spans 17 amino acids. The CDR3: CASSLESGRSSYNEQFF. CDR3 nucleotide sequence: TGTGCCAGCAGCTTGGAAAGCGGGAGGAGCTCCTACAATGAGCAGTTCTTC.

The chain uses TRBV28 and TRBJ1-2; D perhaps matches TRBD1 (6 bases). Per the germline V gene, CDR1 is MDHEN and CDR2 is SYDVKM. V was shortened by 3 bases and J by 4 bases, with 12 bases between the two germline ends. The CDR3 has 14 amino acids. The CDR3 sequence is CASSLVQGPYGYTF. As DNA, the CDR3 is TGTGCCAGCAGTTTGGTACAGGGCCCCTATGGCTACACCTTC.

The chain couples TRBV7-2 to TRBJ1-3, with TRBD1 as a possible D gene (5 bases). The CDR3 is made up of 15 amino acids. Looked up from germline, CDR1 is SGHTA and CDR2 is FQGNSA. The V and J ends lost 2 bases and 4 bases respectively, with 12 bases between them. The CDR3 DNA reads TGTGCCAGCAGCTTAACGGGGCGCTCGGGAAACACCATATATTTT. As protein: CASSLTGRSGNTIYF.

The chain uses TRBV5-4 and TRBJ2-3; 7 bases are a match to TRBD1. Germline V lookup: CDR1 SGHNT, CDR2 YYREEE (reference sequence). CDR3 size: 16 residues. V gave up 2 bases and J gave up 1 base; unmatched junction bases: 7. For the CDR3, the DNA is TGTGCCAGCAGCTTACGACAGGGCTTAGGCACAGATACGCAGTATTTT. Protein sequence: CASSLRQGLGTDTQYF.